This T cell receptor (beta chain) was found in a study of cytomegalovirus exposure and HLA in healthy donors. Findings of the study overall: It has been reported that TCR beta sequences accurately predicted the HLA-A and HLA-B alleles of most subjects. A few V segments could not be told apart, such as TRBV6-2 and TRBV6-3, and were left out. Further analysis, carried out later, found HLA-associated TCR beta chains more clonally expanded than equally common other chains.

The CDR3 loop spans 15 amino acids. The V gene's germline CDR1 is LNHDA and CDR2 SQIVND (reference sequence). V trimming: 5 bases; J trimming: 3 bases; junction bases outside the gene matches: 4. Remarks on this clone: Its antigen is as yet unknown.

The primer mix had 60 Vbeta and 13 Jbeta primers. Authors' processing steps: Later reanalysis found around 80 million unique TCR beta chains, about 11 million of them shared. Assay: immunoSEQ multiplex PCR; the TCRdb copy retains only in-frame clones and omits some. The V and J calls and clone size come from that table; D and trimming were worked out from the DNA. The data hold approximately 120,000 clones, with around 77% observed a single time. V gene TRBV19 combines with J gene TRBJ2-5; 12 nucleotides align to TRBD2. The TCR was taken from a man in his fifties or sixties in good health and CMV-seronegative. Sequenced material: PBMCs. The CDR3 DNA follows: TGTGCCAGTAGTGGCCTAGCGGGAGGGAAAGAGACCCAGTACTTC. Protein product: CASSGLAGGKETQYF.